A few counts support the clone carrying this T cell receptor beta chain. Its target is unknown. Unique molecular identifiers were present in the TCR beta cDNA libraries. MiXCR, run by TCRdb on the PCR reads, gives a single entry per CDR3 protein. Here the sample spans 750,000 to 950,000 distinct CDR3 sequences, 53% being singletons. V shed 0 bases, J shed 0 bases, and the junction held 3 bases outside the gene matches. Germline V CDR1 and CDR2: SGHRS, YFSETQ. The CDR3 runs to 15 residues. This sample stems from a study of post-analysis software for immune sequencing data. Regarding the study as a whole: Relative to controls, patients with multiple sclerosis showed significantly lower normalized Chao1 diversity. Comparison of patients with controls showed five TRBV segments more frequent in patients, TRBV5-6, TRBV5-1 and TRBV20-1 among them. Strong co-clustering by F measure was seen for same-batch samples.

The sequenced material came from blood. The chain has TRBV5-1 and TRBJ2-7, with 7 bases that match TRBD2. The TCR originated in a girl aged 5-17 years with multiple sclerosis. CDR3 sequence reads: CASSLASGISYEQYF. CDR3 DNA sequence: TGCGCCAGCAGCTTGGCCAGCGGGATCTCCTACGAGCAGTACTTC. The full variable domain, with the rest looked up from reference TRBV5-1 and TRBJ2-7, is KAGVTQTPRYLIKTRGQQVTLSCSPISGHRSVSWYQQTPGQGLQFLFEYFSETQRNKGNFPGRFSGRQFSNSRSEMNVSTLELGDSALYLCASSLASGISYEQYFGPGTRLTVT.